The 8 T cell receptor beta chains reported below all come from one sample, sequenced in a study of response to subunit inactivated influenza vaccine. One entry per CDR3 protein, called by TCRdb with MiXCR from the RT-PCR reads. Of about 540,000 distinct CDR3 sequences in the sample, roughly 25% were seen once. The sample also formed part of further work on T cells expressing NK-cell markers. That work adds: The TCR beta cDNA came from 5'RACE template switching with UMIs.

The sample consisted of CD4+ T cells sorted from PBMCs, taken approximately 13 days after vaccination. The receptor source for this set is a man in his fifties who received an inactivated influenza vaccine.

The J gene is TRBJ1-1, the V gene TRBV7-2, with 7 bases identical to TRBD1. The germline CDR1 and CDR2 sequences are SGHTA and FQGNSA. The CDR3 runs 15 residues. V lost 6 bases to trimming and J lost 4 bases; unmatched junction nucleotides: 11. The CDR3, as DNA: TGTGCCAGCAGACGCGGACAGGACGTCCGCACTGAAGCTTTCTTT. This encodes CASRRGQDVRTEAFF.

This clonotype was seen a handful of times. The V and J genes are TRBV7-9 and TRBJ2-1; TRBD2 agrees at 12 bases. J lost 0 bases, V lost 5 bases, and 5 bases had no gene match. Per the germline V gene, CDR1 is SEHNR and CDR2 is FQNEAQ (reference sequence). This CDR3 is 17 amino acids long. CDR3: CASSIGLAGSSYNEQFF. The CDR3, as DNA: TGTGCCAGCAGCATCGGACTAGCGGGGAGCTCCTACAATGAGCAGTTCTTC.

The chain has TRBV20-1 and TRBJ2-5; unclear D gene. Germline CDR1 reads DFQATT; CDR2 reads SNEGSKA (reference sequence). Trimming removed 3 bases from V and 5 bases from J, with 16 bases in between. This CDR3 region has 14 residues. The CDR3 DNA sequence: TGCAGTGCTAGGCCCACCGGGCCGAGGGAGACCCAGTACTTC. As protein: CSARPTGPRETQYF.

With respect to this clonotype: The DNA is omitted, as the CDR3 cannot be located on it reliably, and the CDR3 follows TCRdb's listing. The rearrangement links TRBV5-1 to TRBJ2-7; TRBD2 is the table's D call, not checked against the DNA. The germline CDR1 and CDR2 sequences are SGHRS and YFSETQ. A total of 16 residues make up the CDR3, ends included. CDR3 protein: CASSFGPGLAGSEQYF.

This clonotype was observed a handful of times. The rearrangement joins TRBV29-1 to TRBJ2-7, with D perhaps matching TRBD2 (5 bases). The CDR3 spans 11 residues. V was clipped by 4 bases and J by 5 bases, with 9 bases between them. Looked up from germline, CDR1 is SQVTM and CDR2 is ANQGSEA. CDR3 sequence (DNA): TGCAGCGTTGGGGGAGTGCACGAGCAGTACTTC. It translates to CSVGGVHEQYF.

Remarks on this clonotype: One end of the junction varies from germline; a read error may be responsible. J is TRBJ2-7 and V is TRBV12-3 or TRBV12-4; TRBD2 matches 9 bases. This CDR3 region has 15 residues. The CDR3 sequence is CASGLALAGLYEQYF. As DNA, the CDR3 is TGTGCCAGCGGTTTAGCCCTAGCGGGGCTCTACGAGCAGTACTTC.

This clonotype was picked up a small number of times. The chain carries TRBV7-2 and TRBJ2-1; TRBD2 matches at 12 bases. The CDR3 extends over 15 amino acids. V shed 5 bases and J 8 bases; nucleotides not matched to a gene: 7. Germline lookup yields CDR1 SGHTA and CDR2 FQGNSA. The CDR3 loop is CASSPSGGAVDEQFF. CDR3 sequence (DNA): TGTGCCAGCAGCCCTAGCGGGGGGGCAGTCGATGAGCAGTTCTTC.

The chain combines TRBV12-3 or TRBV12-4 with TRBJ2-2; a weak D match, TRBD2 (7 bases). The CDR3 sequence is 15 residues long. Trimming took off 7 bases at V and 5 bases at J, with 17 bases between the two ends. The CDR3, as DNA: TGTGCCAGCACCCTGGCGGGGGCGGGAACCGGGGAGCTGTTTTTT. Its protein product is CASTLAGAGTGELFF.